This note documents a single T cell receptor (beta chain) sequence. Assay: immunoSEQ multiplex PCR; the TCRdb copy retains only in-frame clones and omits some. The table records 150,000 to 200,000 clones, 80% to 90% of them present only once. Germline V CDR1 and CDR2: MDHEN, SYDVKM. The V and J ends lost 5 bases and 2 bases respectively, with 18 bases between them. The CDR3 spans 16 residues. This sample is drawn from a study of control samples from healthy donors and cancer patients. Sequencing was done on a sample of blood. This clonotype originated in a woman in her thirties in good health. The chain has TRBV28 and TRBJ2-5, with D possibly matching TRBD1 (6 bases). This CDR3 reads CASSPWTAQRQETQYF. The CDR3 DNA reads as TGTGCCAGCAGTCCATGGACAGCCCAGCGGCAAGAGACCCAGTACTTC.